The next 30 T cell receptor beta chains were all read from a single sample in a study of blood T cells in healthy people across ages. A second PCR, run for 7 to 11 cycles, used a sample-barcoded 5' primer plus a J-beta primer mix. One entry per CDR3 protein, called by TCRdb with MiXCR from the 5' RACE reads. The repertoire holds over a million distinct CDR3 sequences, with about 43% as singletons. Sequencing used blood. All receptors derive from a woman aged 18-29 years in good health.

The J gene is TRBJ1-4, the V gene TRBV14; 11 nucleotides agree with TRBD1. This CDR3 spans 18 amino acids. V lost 4 bases, J lost 0 bases, and 7 bases stayed unmatched. CDR1 and CDR2 (germline): SGHDN, FVKESK. CDR3 sequence (DNA): TGTGCCAGCAGCCCATTCCCGGGACAGGGGGCAACTAATGAAAAACTGTTTTTT. It encodes CASSPFPGQGATNEKLFF. The full variable domain, completed using reference TRBV14 and TRBJ1-4, is EAGVTQFPSHSVIEKGQTVTLRCDPISGHDNLYWYRRVMGKEIKFLLHFVKESKQDESGMPNNRFLAERTGGTYSTLKVQPAELEDSGVYFCASSPFPGQGATNEKLFFGSGTQLSVL.

This clonotype has only a few counts. V usage is TRBV27 and J usage is TRBJ1-6; D ambiguous. The CDR3 contains 15 residues. V lost 3 bases to trimming and J lost 6 bases, with 12 bases between them. Germline loops: CDR1 MNHEY, CDR2 SMNVEV (reference sequence). The CDR3 DNA reads TGTGCCAGCAGTTTTTACCTCGGGGTTAATTCACCCCTCCACTTT. Translated, it gives CASSFYLGVNSPLHF.

This clonotype was seen more than once but under ten times. J is TRBJ1-2 and V is TRBV6-1; D is unresolved. Germline-derived CDR1 and CDR2 are MNHNS and SASEGT. V shed 8 bases and J shed 5 bases, with 12 bases lying between them. CDR3 length: 12 amino acids. CDR3 coding DNA: TGTGCCAGCGCACGACGAACTTATGGCTACACCTTC. Translated, it gives CASARRTYGYTF.

The rearrangement links TRBV5-8 to TRBJ2-5, with D perhaps TRBD1 or TRBD2 (5 bases each). There are 15 residues in the CDR3. CDR1 is SGHTS, CDR2 YDEGEE, per germline. The V end was cut by 3 bases, the J end by 3 bases, with 15 bases between. CDR3 protein: CASSYRDPGEETQYF. In DNA form, the CDR3 reads TGTGCCAGCAGCTATCGGGACCCCGGTGAAGAGACCCAGTACTTC.

This clonotype was seen more than once but under ten times. J is TRBJ1-2 and V is TRBV5-5; D remains ambiguous. The CDR3 spans 15 residues. Per the germline V gene, CDR1 is SGHKS and CDR2 is YYEKEE (reference sequence). V was clipped by 0 bases and J by 7 bases, with 16 bases between them. The chain's CDR3 is CASSLGWSTGSGYTF. CDR3 DNA: TGTGCCAGCAGCTTGGGATGGAGTACTGGCAGTGGCTACACCTTC.

There are a few counts of this clonotype. The rearrangement uses TRBV6-1 and TRBJ2-7; 7 bases match TRBD2. There are 17 residues in the CDR3. Germline V gives CDR1 MNHNS, CDR2 SASEGT. V shed 5 bases and J 2 bases; nucleotides not matched to a gene: 15. Here the CDR3 reads CASSPTATSALTYEQYF. DNA for the CDR3: TGTGCCAGCAGTCCCACGGCTACTAGCGCGTTAACCTACGAGCAGTACTTC.

The rearrangement links TRBV27 to TRBJ2-4, with no clear D. There are 16 residues in the CDR3. Germline V gene sequence: CDR1 MNHEY, CDR2 SMNVEV (reference sequence). With 5 bases removed from V and 1 base from J, the gap between germline ends came to 15 bases. The CDR3, as DNA: TGTGCCAGCAGTGAACAAGCCGCTTACGCCAAAAACATTCAGTACTTC. Protein product: CASSEQAAYAKNIQYF.

This clonotype was found a few times. The gene calls are TRBV5-5 and TRBJ1-2, with D tentatively TRBD1 (5 bases). The CDR3 length is 13 residues. The V end lost 1 base, the J end lost 7 bases, and 11 bases lay between the germline ends. Germline assignment: CDR1 SGHKS and CDR2 YYEKEE (reference sequence). The CDR3 loop reads CASSLIGGSGYTF. The DNA for the CDR3 is TGTGCCAGCAGCTTGATCGGGGGGAGTGGCTACACCTTC.

This clonotype has just a few counts. This chain connects TRBV3-1 to TRBJ2-1; 8 bases align to TRBD1. The V gene end was trimmed by 3 bases and the J gene end by 7 bases; junction bases not matched to a gene: 5. The CDR3 spans 14 residues. The germline V gene has CDR1 LGHDT and CDR2 YNNKEL (reference sequence). This CDR3 reads CASSHGTGNNEQFF. The CDR3 DNA is TGTGCCAGCAGCCACGGGACAGGAAATAATGAGCAGTTCTTC.

The V call is TRBV18, the J call TRBJ2-5, with 8 bases matching TRBD1. Germline loops: CDR1 KGHSH, CDR2 LQKENI. This CDR3 is 17 amino acids long. V trimming: 6 bases; J trimming: 2 bases; junction bases outside the gene matches: 14. This chain's CDR3 is CASSSPRQGALQETQYF. The CDR3 DNA is TGTGCCAGCTCCTCCCCGCGGCAGGGGGCGTTACAAGAGACCCAGTACTTC.

V usage is TRBV6-2 or TRBV6-3 and J usage is TRBJ2-7; TRBD2 is a possible D gene (5 bases). The CDR3 is 12 amino acids. V was trimmed by 7 bases and J by 3 bases, leaving 10 bases between them. From germline, CDR1 is MNHEY and CDR2 SVGEGT. This CDR3 is CASTSEGYEQYF. CDR3 DNA: TGTGCCAGCACCTCCGAGGGCTACGAGCAGTACTTC.

This clonotype was detected only a few times. A read error may produce the germline difference seen at one junction end. This chain links TRBV27 with TRBJ2-6, with D possibly being TRBD1 or TRBD2 (5 bases each). The germline CDR1 and CDR2 sequences are MNHEY and SMNVEV (reference sequence). This CDR3 region has 13 residues. The CDR3 region has the DNA TGCGGGACGCAGCACTCTGGGGCCAACGTCCTGACTTTC. Its protein product is CGTQHSGANVLTF.

The V and J genes are TRBV6-5 and TRBJ1-2; D gene ambiguous. The CDR3 has 14 residues. Germline CDR1 is MNHEY and CDR2 is SVGAGI. V lost 2 bases and J 3 bases, leaving 10 bases between the germline ends. CDR3 region: CASSYGQEDYGYTF. The CDR3 region has the DNA TGTGCCAGCAGTTACGGGCAGGAGGACTATGGCTACACCTTC.

This chain uses TRBV7-2 with TRBJ2-2; the D is unclear. V lost 7 bases to trimming and J lost 0 bases, with 15 bases between them. The germline V gene has CDR1 SGHTA and CDR2 FQGNSA. CDR3 length equals 16 residues. The CDR3 spells CASTLTDAANTGELFF. CDR3 bases: TGTGCCAGCACCCTAACGGATGCAGCGAACACCGGGGAGCTGTTTTTT. The variable domain in full, completed from reference TRBV7-2 and TRBJ2-2, reads GAGVSQSPSNKVTEKGKDVELRCDPISGHTALYWYRQSLGQGLEFLIYFQGNSAPDKSGLPSDRFSAERTGGSVSTLTIQRTQQEDSAVYLCASTLTDAANTGELFFGEGSRLTVL.

The sample holds a few counts of this clonotype. V and J are TRBV28 and TRBJ2-6, with 8 bases identical to TRBD1. The CDR3 extends over 18 amino acids. Trimming at V came to 3 bases and at J to 0 bases, leaving 7 bases not matched to a gene. CDR1 MDHEN and CDR2 SYDVKM come from the germline V gene. CDR3 coding DNA: TGTGCCAGCAGTTTTGGTTGGGACAGGAGCTCTGGGGCCAACGTCCTGACTTTC. Translation: CASSFGWDRSSGANVLTF.

This sequence joins TRBV6-2 or TRBV6-3 and TRBJ2-3; the match to TRBD2 covers 9 bases. V shed 7 bases, J shed 2 bases, and the junction held 7 bases outside the gene matches. Germline V lookup: CDR1 MNHEY, CDR2 SVGEGT. There are 15 residues in the CDR3. The CDR3 DNA reads TGTGCCAGCAACATAGCGGGGGAGCACACAGATACGCAGTATTTT. Translated, it gives CASNIAGEHTDTQYF.

The chain is built from TRBV6-5 and TRBJ2-3, with 8 bases that match TRBD2. Germline values: CDR1 MNHEY, CDR2 SVGAGI. The CDR3 loop spans 15 amino acids. The junction had 8 bases not matched to a gene; V was cut back by 6 bases and J by 3 bases. DNA of the CDR3: TGTGCCAGCAGGCCCCGGGGACTAGAAACAGATACGCAGTATTTT. It encodes CASRPRGLETDTQYF.

This rearrangement joins TRBV6-2 or TRBV6-3 to TRBJ2-7; no definite D call. V was trimmed by 0 bases and J by 2 bases, leaving 11 bases between them. The length of the CDR3 is 15 residues. Germline V CDR1 and CDR2: MNHEY, SVGEGT. CDR3 in amino acids: CASSYSLSTTYEQYF. The CDR3 DNA reads TGTGCCAGCAGTTACTCTCTATCCACCACCTACGAGCAGTACTTC.

In its sample, this clonotype was seen many times. V usage is TRBV4-1 and J usage is TRBJ2-5, with 13 bases aligning to TRBD2. The length of the CDR3 is 17 residues. V lost 4 bases, J lost 2 bases, and 7 bases stayed unmatched. Germline loops: CDR1 MGHRA, CDR2 YSYEKL. The CDR3 sequence is CASSPGLAGSGQETQYF. CDR3 nucleotides: TGCGCCAGCAGCCCGGGACTAGCGGGAAGTGGACAAGAGACCCAGTACTTC.

The CDR3 coding sequence is TGTGCCAGCAGTCTCTCTATCATGCGACCCGGGGAGCTGTTTTTT. Its translation: CASSLSIMRPGELFF. The chain uses TRBV12-3 or TRBV12-4 and TRBJ2-2; unclear D gene. V was pared by 5 bases and J by 6 bases, with 16 bases between. The CDR3 is made up of 15 amino acids.

A few counts support this clonotype. Here the CDR3 DNA reads TGTGCCAGCAGTTACGCCGACAGGACCTACGAGCAGTACTTC. It encodes CASSYADRTYEQYF. This sequence joins TRBV6-5 and TRBJ2-7; maybe TRBD1 (6 bases). Trimming took off 2 bases at V and 2 bases at J, with 10 bases between the two ends. The CDR3 covers 14 residues. The germline CDR1 and CDR2 sequences are MNHEY and SVGAGI.

The chain is built from TRBV30 and TRBJ2-7, with D unclear. The V gene's germline CDR1 is GTSNPN and CDR2 SVGIG (reference sequence). This CDR3 is built from 12 residues. The germline V and J ends were trimmed by 0 bases and 6 bases, with 9 bases remaining between them. For the CDR3, the DNA is TGTGCCTGGAGTGTAGGTGGGTGCGAGCAGTACTTC. Amino acids: CAWSVGGCEQYF.

The V gene is TRBV20-1, the J gene TRBJ2-7; TRBD1 matches 9 bases. The CDR3 is 14 residues long. The germline CDR1 and CDR2 sequences are DFQATT and SNEGSKA (reference sequence). V lost 1 base, J lost 2 bases, and 3 bases stayed unmatched. Here the CDR3 reads CSARAGTGPYEQYF. For the CDR3, the DNA is TGCAGTGCTAGAGCCGGGACAGGGCCCTACGAGCAGTACTTC.

V is TRBV6-1 and J is TRBJ1-6; D not resolved. Germline V gene data show CDR1 as MNHNS and CDR2 as SASEGT. This CDR3 has 15 amino acids. V lost 0 bases and J 6 bases, leaving 9 bases between the germline ends. The CDR3 spells CASSEARGPNSPLHF. DNA for the CDR3: TGTGCCAGCAGTGAAGCACGAGGGCCTAATTCACCCCTCCACTTT.

The chain carries TRBV10-3 and TRBJ2-5; no definite D call. CDR1 and CDR2 (germline): ENHRY, SYGVKD. V lost 3 bases and J lost 5, with 7 bases in between. The CDR3 sequence is 12 residues long. The CDR3, as DNA: TGTGCCATCAGTGATCTAGGGGAGACCCAGTACTTC. Residues: CAISDLGETQYF.

This sequence joins TRBV10-3 and TRBJ2-5; a weak D match, TRBD2 (5 bases). In germline, CDR1 is ENHRY, CDR2 SYGVKD. V dropped 4 bases and J dropped 0 bases, with 9 bases sitting between them. The CDR3 runs to 14 residues. CDR3 nucleotides: TGTGCCATCAGTGCAGGAGGAAACCAAGAGACCCAGTACTTC. Its translation is CAISAGGNQETQYF.

The genes are TRBV20-1 and TRBJ2-7; a weak D match, TRBD2 (5 bases). The CDR3 runs to 13 residues. Per germline, CDR1 DFQATT and CDR2 SNEGSKA (reference sequence). Trimming removed 1 base from V and 6 bases from J, with 13 bases in between. The CDR3 DNA sequence: TGCAGTGCTAGAGTATCCCAGGACTCCGAGCAGTACTTC. The encoded protein is CSARVSQDSEQYF.

In its sample, this clonotype was seen a few times. V and J are TRBV20-1 and TRBJ2-3; 9 positions match TRBD1. Losses at the gene ends were 0 bases for V and 1 base for J; bases not matched to a gene: 11. Germline CDR1 reads DFQATT; CDR2 reads SNEGSKA (reference sequence). CDR3 length: 18 amino acids. The CDR3 bases are TGCAGTGCTAGAGATTATACAGGGGGCAAATTCGGCACAGATACGCAGTATTTT. Translation: CSARDYTGGKFGTDTQYF.

This chain joins TRBV2 and TRBJ2-1; D call uncertain. Germline values: CDR1 SNHLY, CDR2 FYNNEI. This CDR3 region has 16 residues. Trimming cost V 0 bases and J 6 bases, with 15 bases left between them. For the CDR3, the DNA is TGTGCCAGCAGTGAAGCGATGCTAGTACTTAGCAATGAGCAGTTCTTC. Translation: CASSEAMLVLSNEQFF.

This clonotype was seen a few times. The CDR3 here is CSVEMGGSYYEQYF. CDR3 DNA sequence: TGCAGCGTTGAAATGGGCGGGAGCTATTACGAGCAGTACTTC. The rearrangement links TRBV29-1 to TRBJ2-7; TRBD2 agrees at 7 bases. Losses at the gene ends were 2 bases for V and 4 bases for J; bases not matched to a gene: 8. The CDR3 is 14 amino acids. Germline CDR1 reads SQVTM; CDR2 reads ANQGSEA.